These 19 T cell receptor beta chains came from one sample sequenced in a study of T-cell reconstitution after alpha-beta-depleted transplantation in children. For TCRbeta, the library was prepared with unique molecular identifiers. MiXCR, applied by TCRdb to the PCR reads, yields one record per CDR3 protein. The table includes around 600,000 distinct CDR3 sequences, over 9.5% detected once. Sequenced here: PBMCs from the stem cell graft donor, sampled from the stem cell graft. The receptors originated from a human donor who donated a stem cell graft to a child with acute myeloid leukemia.

This clonotype occurred a few times. J is TRBJ1-1 and V is TRBV12-3 or TRBV12-4; no firm D call. V was shortened by 6 bases and J by 0 bases, with 17 bases between the two germline ends. The CDR3 spans 16 residues. The CDR3 here is CASSLRQARMNTEAFF. The CDR3 DNA sequence: TGTGCCAGCAGCCTACGCCAGGCCCGCATGAACACTGAAGCTTTCTTT.

The chain carries TRBV7-2 and TRBJ2-7, with 9 bases fitting TRBD2. This CDR3 contains 18 residues. Germline values: CDR1 SGHTA, CDR2 FQGNSA. V shed 1 base and J 2 bases; nucleotides not matched to a gene: 12. This chain's CDR3 is CASSLVPSGITNPYEQYF. The CDR3 coding sequence is TGTGCCAGCAGCTTAGTGCCTAGCGGGATTACAAACCCCTACGAGCAGTACTTC.

This clonotype was recorded many times. This chain uses TRBV7-2 with TRBJ2-7; D call uncertain. The ends were cut back, 5 bases at V and 3 bases at J, with 8 bases in the middle. This CDR3 spans 12 amino acids. Germline CDR1 SGHTA, CDR2 FQGNSA. The CDR3 DNA sequence: TGTGCCAGCAGCCTCGATTTCTACGAGCAGTACTTC. Its translation: CASSLDFYEQYF.

Only a few counts were recorded for this clonotype. The chain links TRBV15 to TRBJ2-2; D not resolved. Germline values: CDR1 LNHNV, CDR2 YYDKDF (reference sequence). The CDR3 is made up of 15 amino acids. V shed 5 bases and J shed 0 bases, with 10 bases lying between them. The CDR3 bases are TGTGCCACCAGCCCGGGCAGAGCGAACACCGGGGAGCTGTTTTTT. Translated: CATSPGRANTGELFF. The full variable domain, completed using reference TRBV15 and TRBJ2-2, is DAMVIQNPRYQVTQFGKPVTLSCSQTLNHNVMYWYQQKSSQAPKLLFHYYDKDFNNEADTPDNFQSRRPNTSFCFLDIRSPGLGDTAMYLCATSPGRANTGELFFGEGSRLTVL.

This clonotype was recorded many times. The V call is TRBV7-2, the J call TRBJ2-7, with 7 bases aligning to TRBD2. The V gene's germline CDR1 is SGHTA and CDR2 FQGNSA. Trimming removed 5 bases from V and 2 bases from J; junction bases left unmatched: 9. This CDR3 is 15 amino acids long. CDR3 loop: CASSSLGGGTYEQYF. CDR3 sequence (DNA): TGTGCCAGCAGCAGCCTGGGGGGAGGGACCTACGAGCAGTACTTC.

In this sample, this clonotype turned up many times. V and J are TRBV20-1 and TRBJ1-5; 7 positions agree with TRBD1. The germline V gene encodes CDR1 DFQATT and CDR2 SNEGSKA (reference sequence). Germline trimming cut 0 bases from V and 0 bases from J; bases unmatched to any gene: 2. CDR3 length: 15 amino acids. CDR3 nucleotides: TGCAGTGCTAGAGAAGGACAGGCTAGCAATCAGCCCCAGCATTTT. This codes for CSAREGQASNQPQHF.

The chain uses TRBV2 and TRBJ2-3; 9 bases fit TRBD2. There are 17 residues in the CDR3. CDR1 is SNHLY and CDR2 is FYNNEI in the germline V gene. V shed 4 bases, J shed 3 bases, and the junction held 11 bases outside the gene matches. The CDR3: CASSVVGGTSLTDTQYF. The CDR3, as DNA: TGTGCCAGCAGTGTCGTAGGGGGGACTAGCCTTACAGATACGCAGTATTTT.

In its sample, this clonotype was seen a few times. CDR3 DNA sequence: TGTGCCAGCAGTTACCTTCCGGGGGGGAGCAATACGCAGTATTTT. Its protein product is CASSYLPGGSNTQYF. The chain links TRBV6-2 or TRBV6-3 to TRBJ2-3; 8 nucleotides align to TRBD2. V lost 2 bases and J lost 7; bases outside the gene matches: 8. Per germline, CDR1 MNHEY and CDR2 SVGEGT. CDR3 length: 15 amino acids.

The table lists this clonotype with many counts. The chain joins TRBV20-1 to TRBJ2-3; a weak D match, TRBD2 (6 bases). Trimming took off 3 bases at V and 0 bases at J, with 13 bases between the two ends. From germline, CDR1 is DFQATT and CDR2 SNEGSKA (reference sequence). The CDR3 runs 15 residues. This chain's CDR3 is CSARDLAVSTDTQYF. The CDR3 DNA reads TGCAGTGCTAGGGACTTAGCGGTCAGCACAGATACGCAGTATTTT.

The gene calls are TRBV20-1 and TRBJ2-1; TRBD2 might be the D (7 bases). Trimming took 4 bases from V and 2 from J, leaving 18 bases between them. The CDR3 is 16 residues long. Germline V gives CDR1 DFQATT, CDR2 SNEGSKA (reference sequence). For the CDR3, the DNA is TGCAGTGCTATATCAGGGCACGGGGGGCCCTACAATGAGCAGTTCTTC. Translating gives CSAISGHGGPYNEQFF.

A few counts support this clonotype. V is TRBV29-1 and J is TRBJ1-5; D remains unclear. This CDR3 is 13 amino acids long. The V and J ends lost 4 bases and 3 bases respectively, with 10 bases between them. CDR1 SQVTM and CDR2 ANQGSEA come from the germline V gene. The CDR3 here is CSVGRDTNQPQHF. The CDR3, as DNA: TGCAGCGTTGGCCGGGATACCAATCAGCCCCAGCATTTT.

V is TRBV20-1 and J is TRBJ2-7; 8 bases map to TRBD2. The CDR3 consists of 14 residues. Germline values: CDR1 DFQATT, CDR2 SNEGSKA (reference sequence). The junction had 10 bases not matched to a gene; V was cut back by 4 bases and J by 5 bases. CDR3 region: CSATNDGRGNEQYF. DNA for the CDR3: TGCAGTGCTACCAATGACGGGAGGGGCAACGAGCAGTACTTC.

V usage is TRBV12-3 or TRBV12-4 and J usage is TRBJ1-6; D is possibly TRBD1 (5 bases). The V end lost 6 bases, the J end lost 7 bases, and 10 bases lay between the germline ends. The CDR3 is 13 amino acids. The CDR3 loop reads CASRPGPNSPLHF. CDR3 nucleotides: TGTGCCAGCAGACCGGGACCAAATTCACCCCTCCACTTT.

The V call is TRBV6-2 or TRBV6-3, the J call TRBJ2-1, with D possibly being TRBD1 or TRBD2 (6 bases each). The germline gives CDR1 MNHEY, CDR2 SVGEGT. The germline V and J ends were trimmed by 0 bases and 0 bases, with 12 bases remaining between them. This CDR3 spans 17 amino acids. The CDR3 spells CASSYSRGGFSYNEQFF. The DNA of the CDR3 is TGTGCCAGCAGTTACTCGAGAGGGGGGTTCTCCTACAATGAGCAGTTCTTC.

The rearrangement uses TRBV20-1 and TRBJ2-4, with TRBD1 matching over 9 bases. The length of the CDR3 is 13 residues. The germline gives CDR1 DFQATT, CDR2 SNEGSKA (reference sequence). With 2 bases clipped from V and 10 bases from J, the junction kept 6 bases outside the gene matches. The CDR3 here is CSARPGQGIIQYF. As DNA, the CDR3 is TGCAGTGCTAGACCGGGACAGGGCATAATTCAGTACTTC.

This clonotype has a handful of counts. The V call is TRBV24-1, the J call TRBJ2-1, with 10 bases identical to TRBD2. This CDR3 contains 18 residues. J was trimmed by 8 bases and V by 0 bases; bases with no gene match: 12. CDR1 and CDR2 from the germline V gene are KGHDR and SFDVKD. The CDR3 nucleotides read TGTGCCACCAGTGATTTGCCTGGTACTAGCGGGAATTCGTATGAGCAGTTCTTC. It translates to CATSDLPGTSGNSYEQFF.

This clonotype was detected ten times or more. The chain links TRBV20-1 to TRBJ2-7; 7 bases line up with TRBD1. J gave up 1 base and V 0 bases, and 6 bases lay outside the gene matches. CDR3 length: 15 amino acids. Germline V gives CDR1 DFQATT, CDR2 SNEGSKA (reference sequence). The CDR3 DNA is TGCAGTGCTAGAGATAGGACAGGCCTATCCTACGAGCAGTACTTC. Its protein product is CSARDRTGLSYEQYF.

This clonotype was seen ten or more times. The chain couples TRBV6-1 to TRBJ2-2, with TRBD1 identical over 10 bases. This CDR3 is 14 amino acids long. V shed 9 bases and J 4 bases; nucleotides not matched to a gene: 5. Germline values: CDR1 MNHNS, CDR2 SASEGT. CDR3 in DNA: TGTGCCAGTTTTGGGACAGGGGCCACCGGGGAGCTGTTTTTT. Translation gives CASFGTGATGELFF.

This clonotype was detected ten times or more. The rearrangement joins TRBV29-1 to TRBJ2-1; D unresolved. The ends were cut back, 2 bases at V and 4 bases at J, with 15 bases in the middle. The CDR3 length is 15 residues. Germline CDR1 and CDR2: SQVTM and ANQGSEA. CDR3 bases: TGCAGCGTTGAACCCCTAAACGGAGTTTACAATGAGCAGTTCTTC. Protein: CSVEPLNGVYNEQFF.